The 11 T cell receptor beta chains below come from one sample, sequenced in a study of CD8 T cells in ankylosing spondylitis. TCRdb recomputed calls from the 5' RACE reads with MiXCR, one row per CDR3 protein. This repertoire shows around 90,000 distinct CDR3 sequences, approximately 30% found once; its top ten account for approximately 59%. Material for sequencing was blood, either unsorted or a sorted T cell fraction (not recorded which). The receptor source for this set is a male donor with ankylosing spondylitis or in good health (not recorded which).

CDR3 DNA: TGTGCCAGCAGCGTAGCTGGATCGGGCACTGAAGCTTTCTTT. Protein sequence: CASSVAGSGTEAFF. The chain combines TRBV9 with TRBJ1-1; D call uncertain. This CDR3 has 14 residues. Germline loops: CDR1 SGDLS, CDR2 YYNGEE. The germline V and J ends were trimmed by 0 bases and 4 bases, with 10 bases remaining between them.

The genes are TRBV3-1 and TRBJ2-7; D is unclear. Germline loops: CDR1 LGHDT, CDR2 YNNKEL (reference sequence). The CDR3 is 12 residues long. V lost 3 bases to trimming and J lost 1 base, with 4 bases between them. DNA of the CDR3: TGTGCCAGCAGCCATACATCCTACGAGCAGTACTTC. Translated: CASSHTSYEQYF.

There are a few counts of this clonotype. CDR3 coding DNA: TGTGCCAGCAGCTTGGTACGCTATGGCTACACCTTC. Translation gives CASSLVRYGYTF. V is TRBV5-6 and J is TRBJ1-2; D not resolved. Trimming shortened V by 0 bases and J by 4 bases, and 4 bases separated the two germline ends. The CDR3 runs to 12 residues. Germline V gives CDR1 SGHDT, CDR2 YYEEEE.

This clonotype showed up just a few times. The CDR3 here is CASSLGSGRGEQFF. Here the CDR3 DNA reads TGCGCCAGCAGCTTGGGTTCGGGCCGGGGTGAGCAGTTCTTC. The chain couples TRBV5-1 to TRBJ2-1, with a weak D call TRBD2 (5 bases). This CDR3 contains 14 residues. The germline V gene encodes CDR1 SGHRS and CDR2 YFSETQ. V was cut by 0 bases and J by 9 bases, with 13 bases left in between.

CDR3 in DNA: TGTGCCAGCAGGGCAGGGGTCGTAGTGAACTCACCCCTCCACTTT. Translated, it gives CASRAGVVVNSPLHF. The chain is built from TRBV2 and TRBJ1-6, with D possibly being TRBD1 (6 bases). Trimming took off 6 bases at V and 10 bases at J, with 19 bases between the two ends. In germline, CDR1 is SNHLY, CDR2 FYNNEI. CDR3 length equals 15 residues.

The genes are TRBV5-1 and TRBJ1-4, with no clear D. The CDR3 is made up of 15 amino acids. V was cut by 1 base and J by 5 bases, with 12 bases left in between. Germline V gene lookup returns CDR1 SGHRS and CDR2 YFSETQ. The CDR3 region is CASSLQYGKNEKLFF. The CDR3 bases are TGCGCCAGCAGCTTGCAGTACGGCAAAAATGAAAAACTGTTTTTT.

In this sample, this clonotype turned up a few times. V and J are TRBV5-1 and TRBJ2-4; D tentatively reads TRBD1 or TRBD2 (6 bases each). The germline gives CDR1 SGHRS, CDR2 YFSETQ. This CDR3 comprises 15 residues. Trimming stripped 4 bases from V and 8 bases from J, with 19 bases between. CDR3 sequence reads: CASSQSSGAPDIQYF. As DNA, the CDR3 is TGCGCCAGCAGCCAATCATCGGGGGCTCCTGACATTCAGTACTTC.

The rearrangement uses TRBV29-1 and TRBJ1-1, with 8 bases matching TRBD1. The CDR3 length is 15 residues. V lost 4 bases to trimming and J lost 3 bases; unmatched junction nucleotides: 10. CDR1 and CDR2 (germline): SQVTM, ANQGSEA. The DNA of the CDR3 is TGCAGCGTTGGTGGGACAGGCTTCTCGTACACTGAAGCTTTCTTT. This encodes CSVGGTGFSYTEAFF.

The chain combines TRBV6-1 with TRBJ1-2; 7 bases match TRBD1. The trim removed 8 bases at V and 3 bases at J, leaving 12 bases unmatched. The CDR3 has 15 amino acids. Per the germline V gene, CDR1 is MNHNS and CDR2 is SASEGT. CDR3 protein: CASLIRTGQDYGYTF. CDR3 sequence (DNA): TGTGCCAGCCTTATCAGGACAGGACAAGACTATGGCTACACCTTC.

This clonotype was counted between two and nine times. This chain uses TRBV5-1 with TRBJ1-1, with a tentative D call TRBD1 (6 bases). CDR3 size: 13 residues. CDR1 is SGHRS and CDR2 is YFSETQ in the germline V gene. Deletions cut 6 bases from V and 4 bases from J, with 13 bases between. The CDR3 region has the DNA TGCGCCAGCAAGACAGGAATGGGCACTGAAGCTTTCTTT. Encoded protein: CASKTGMGTEAFF.

Ten or more counts support this clonotype. CDR3: CASSLGRTGVSNQPQHF. The CDR3 DNA sequence: TGTGCCAGCAGCTTGGGACGGACAGGGGTTAGCAATCAGCCCCAGCATTTT. The V call is TRBV7-9, the J call TRBJ1-5; 9 bases match TRBD1. Germline CDR1 and CDR2: SEHNR and FQNEAQ (reference sequence). The V and J ends lost 3 bases and 0 bases, in that order; junction bases with no gene match: 6. The CDR3 extends over 17 amino acids.